The 9 T cell receptor beta chains given below trace back to one sample, sequenced in a study of CD8+ T cells in alopecia areata. Treatment: oral pan-JAK inhibitor, 5-10 mg twice daily. Sequencing templates came from extracted RNA that was reverse transcribed into cDNA. Clones were read by immunoSEQ multiplex PCR, and TCRdb kept only the in-frame ones, dropping some. The data contain 150,000 to 200,000 clones, roughly 50% of them singletons. The sample in question was CD8+ T cells sorted from blood, obtained at week 24, from a patient treated with tofacitinib. These receptors all stem from a human donor with alopecia areata.

Worth noting for this clone: A junction boundary mismatches the germline segment, possibly from a read error. CDR3 protein: CASSIETNTEAFF. The CDR3 coding sequence is TGTGCCAGCAGCATAGAAACGAACACTGAAGCTTTCTTT. The V call is TRBV11-2, the J call TRBJ1-1; D is undetermined. This CDR3 is 13 amino acids long. Germline V gene data show CDR1 as SGHAT and CDR2 as FQNNGV.

The chain uses TRBV7-9 and TRBJ1-2; 10 bases line up with TRBD1. Germline assignment: CDR1 SEHNR and CDR2 FQNEAQ (reference sequence). The CDR3 consists of 14 residues. The V and J ends lost 1 base and 6 bases, in that order; junction bases with no gene match: 2. This chain's CDR3 is CASSLGGQGDGYTF. The CDR3 DNA reads as TGTGCCAGCAGCTTAGGAGGACAGGGGGATGGCTACACCTTC.

V and J are TRBV30 and TRBJ2-1; 11 bases match TRBD1. The CDR3 has 14 residues. The V gene end was trimmed by 2 bases and the J gene end by 6 bases; junction bases not matched to a gene: 3. The germline gives CDR1 GTSNPN, CDR2 SVGIG (reference sequence). Here the CDR3 DNA reads TGTGCCTGGAGTACCGGGACAGGGGGCAATGAGCAGTTCTTC. This codes for CAWSTGTGGNEQFF.

The chain uses TRBV30 and TRBJ2-7; 10 nucleotides agree with TRBD1. CDR1 and CDR2 from the germline V gene are GTSNPN and SVGIG (reference sequence). The CDR3 covers 15 residues. V trimming: 6 bases; J trimming: 4 bases; junction bases outside the gene matches: 12. The CDR3 DNA follows: TGTGCCTGTTACCCTCCGGGGACAGGGGTTTACGAGCAGTACTTC. Translating gives CACYPPGTGVYEQYF.

The chain recombines TRBV29-1 with TRBJ1-2; D perhaps matches TRBD1 (5 bases). V lost 3 bases, J lost 4 bases, and 21 bases lay in between. There are 16 residues in the CDR3. The V gene's germline CDR1 is SQVTM and CDR2 ANQGSEA. As DNA, the CDR3 is TGCAGCGTTGAGAACGGGGACGATATGGGGATCTATGGCTACACCTTC. Protein sequence: CSVENGDDMGIYGYTF. Together with reference TRBV29-1 and TRBJ1-2, the CDR3 gives the full variable domain: SAVISQKPSRDICQRGTSLTIQCQVDSQVTMMFWYRQQPGQSLTLIATANQGSEATYESGFVIDKFPISRPNLTFSTLTVSNMSPEDSSIYLCSVENGDDMGIYGYTFGSGTRLTVV.

The gene calls are TRBV6-5 and TRBJ1-2, with D maybe TRBD1 (6 bases). With 6 bases removed from V and 0 bases from J, the gap between germline ends came to 14 bases. Germline loops: CDR1 MNHEY, CDR2 SVGAGI. CDR3 size: 15 residues. The CDR3: CASSPNRAANYGYTF. The CDR3, as DNA: TGTGCCAGCAGCCCGAACAGGGCGGCTAACTATGGCTACACCTTC.

Regarding this clone: The same CDR3 also results from other DNA sequences found in this sample. The V gene is TRBV5-6, the J gene TRBJ2-1, with D unresolved. Germline lookup yields CDR1 SGHDT and CDR2 YYEEEE. V shed 0 bases and J shed 7 bases, with 2 bases lying between them. The CDR3 extends over 11 amino acids. This CDR3 is CASSLGNEQFF. CDR3 bases: TGTGCCAGCAGCTTGGGAAATGAGCAGTTCTTC.

In this sample, this clone turned up a few times. This chain connects TRBV29-1 to TRBJ2-3; 8 bases align to TRBD2. The germline V gene has CDR1 SQVTM and CDR2 ANQGSEA. J lost 6 bases, V lost 6 bases, and 17 bases had no gene match. The CDR3 length is 16 residues. The CDR3 reads CSVVKASGSYTDTQYF. The DNA for the CDR3 is TGCAGCGTCGTCAAAGCTAGCGGGTCCTACACGGATACGCAGTATTTT.

The chain uses TRBV7-9 and TRBJ2-1; weak D call: TRBD2 (6 bases). The germline CDR1 and CDR2 sequences are SEHNR and FQNEAQ (reference sequence). The CDR3 is 14 residues long. Trimming took 4 bases from V and 6 from J, leaving 13 bases between them. The CDR3 sequence is CASSSTTSGNEQFF. In DNA, the CDR3 is TGTGCCAGCAGCTCAACGACTAGTGGCAATGAGCAGTTCTTC.